The entry below describes one T cell receptor (beta chain). The data are from a study of cytomegalovirus exposure and HLA in healthy donors. Trimming removed 9 bases from V and 7 bases from J; junction bases left unmatched: 8. In germline, CDR1 is SGHTA, CDR2 FQGTGA. The CDR3 loop spans 13 amino acids. The PCR ran on 60 Vbeta and 13 Jbeta primers. Some clones are missing from TCRdb's copy, which holds only in-frame ones; the method was immunoSEQ multiplex PCR. This table has more than 150,000 clones, roughly 80% appearing once. Input material: PBMCs. V and J are TRBV7-3 and TRBJ2-2; 7 bases align to TRBD1. The receptor was derived from a woman in her thirties or forties in good health and CMV-seropositive. As DNA, the CDR3 is TGTGCCAGAGATCCACAGGGGAACGGGGAGCTGTTTTTT. Its protein product is CARDPQGNGELFF.